Shown below are 19 T cell receptor beta chains from a single sample sequenced in a study of early T cells in non-severe SARS-CoV-2 infection (dated by TCRdb to about 2021). Receptor amplification or capture employed 5' RACE. Instrument on record: NextSeq 500. TCRdb passed the public sequencing reads through fastp at Q25 and MiXCR, retaining productive beta sequences. Under each unique CDR3 protein, matching rows form one entry showing the most common genes and DNA. In all, the sample holds roughly 65,000 distinct CDR3 sequences, and about a tenth of those were seen once. The leading ten clones occupy 5.5% to 7% of the sample. Sequencing was carried out using whole blood. The receptors derive from an adult who was a healthcare worker with PCR-confirmed SARS-CoV-2 infection or an uninfected control (not recorded which).

This clonotype was seen only a few times. The rearrangement joins TRBV29-1 to TRBJ2-1, with unresolved D. The CDR3 is made up of 11 amino acids. V shed 3 bases and J shed 5 bases, with 5 bases lying between them. Per germline, CDR1 SQVTM and CDR2 ANQGSEA. CDR3 sequence reads: CSVDTNNEQFF. Written as DNA, the CDR3 is TGCAGCGTTGATACAAACAATGAGCAGTTCTTC.

This clonotype was observed many times. V is TRBV27 and J is TRBJ2-3; D not certain. V was shortened by 4 bases and J by 0 bases, with 8 bases between the two germline ends. CDR1 is MNHEY, CDR2 SMNVEV, per germline (reference sequence). The CDR3 spans 14 residues. Here the CDR3 DNA reads TGTGCCAGCAGTTCCCAGCCGAGCACAGATACGCAGTATTTT. Protein: CASSSQPSTDTQYF.

The rearrangement links TRBV28 to TRBJ1-5; 9 bases line up with TRBD1. The CDR3 sequence is 14 residues long. The V gene end was trimmed by 7 bases and the J gene end by 2 bases; junction bases not matched to a gene: 3. CDR1 MDHEN and CDR2 SYDVKM come from the germline V gene. CDR3 protein: CASIRDRGNQPQHF. CDR3 sequence (DNA): TGTGCCAGCATTAGGGACAGGGGCAATCAGCCCCAGCATTTT.

This chain links TRBV6-5 with TRBJ2-7; 8 nucleotides align to TRBD1. Germline V gene lookup returns CDR1 MNHEY and CDR2 SVGAGI. The CDR3 extends over 15 amino acids. V was clipped by 6 bases and J by 2 bases; unmatched bases: 9. DNA for the CDR3: TGTGCCAGCAGGCGGGACAGGTTGGGCACCTACGAGCAGTACTTC. This translates into CASRRDRLGTYEQYF.

This clonotype was counted at least ten times. The chain carries TRBV7-9 and TRBJ2-7; possibly TRBD1 or TRBD2 for D (6 bases each). This CDR3 spans 14 amino acids. Per the germline V gene, CDR1 is SEHNR and CDR2 is FQNEAQ (reference sequence). Trimming removed 5 bases at V and 1 base at J, with 12 bases between. The CDR3 bases are TGTGCCAGCAGCCCCACAGGGAGGTCCTACGAGCAGTACTTC. It is translated as CASSPTGRSYEQYF.

The V call is TRBV9, the J call TRBJ2-5, with 7 positions matching TRBD1. With 1 base clipped from V and 2 bases from J, the junction kept 5 bases outside the gene matches. CDR1 is SGDLS, CDR2 YYNGEE, per germline. This CDR3 is built from 15 residues. CDR3: CASSVSTGVQETQYF. For the CDR3, the DNA is TGTGCCAGCAGCGTATCCACAGGGGTACAAGAGACCCAGTACTTC. The full variable domain, in which reference TRBV9 and TRBJ2-5 provide the parts outside the CDR3, is DSGVTQTPKHLITATGQRVTLRCSPRSGDLSVYWYQQSLDQGLQFLIQYYNGEERAKGNILERFSAQQFPDLHSELNLSSLELGDSALYFCASSVSTGVQETQYFGPGTRLLVL.

This clonotype was counted ten times or more. J is TRBJ2-7 and V is TRBV12-3 or TRBV12-4, with TRBD2 identical over 9 bases. The J segment lost 3 bases and the V segment lost 6 bases, leaving 9 bases of the junction unmatched. The CDR3 totals 15 residues. CDR3 in amino acids: CASSPPLAGRYEQYF. CDR3 coding DNA: TGTGCCAGCAGCCCCCCTCTAGCGGGACGCTACGAGCAGTACTTC.

The CDR3 bases are TGTGCCAGCAGTGGAGGGGGCATCTATCAGCCCCAGCATTTT. Its translation: CASSGGGIYQPQHF. The chain links TRBV2 to TRBJ1-5; 7 bases are shared with TRBD1. The J segment lost 5 bases and the V segment lost 4 bases, leaving 5 bases of the junction unmatched. Germline V gives CDR1 SNHLY, CDR2 FYNNEI. This CDR3 has 14 amino acids.

In its sample, this clonotype was seen a few times. The CDR3 sequence is CASSLGESSQPQHF. The DNA of the CDR3 is TGTGCCAGCAGTTTGGGGGAGTCGAGTCAGCCCCAGCATTTT. The chain has TRBV12-3 or TRBV12-4 and TRBJ1-5, with a weak D call TRBD1 (5 bases). The CDR3 loop spans 14 amino acids. The V end lost 3 bases, the J end lost 6 bases, and 12 bases lay between the germline ends.

This clonotype was seen more than once but under ten times. J is TRBJ2-3 and V is TRBV7-2, with 12 bases identical to TRBD2. Germline V CDR1 and CDR2: SGHTA, FQGNSA. The V gene end was trimmed by 5 bases and the J gene end by 8 bases; junction bases not matched to a gene: 11. This CDR3 region has 16 residues. The CDR3, as DNA: TGTGCCAGCAGCCCCGGACTAGCGGGAACCTTTGGTACGCAGTATTTT. Amino acids: CASSPGLAGTFGTQYF. Variable domain in full (rest from reference TRBV7-2 and TRBJ2-3): GAGVSQSPSNKVTEKGKDVELRCDPISGHTALYWYRQSLGQGLEFLIYFQGNSAPDKSGLPSDRFSAERTGGSVSTLTIQRTQQEDSAVYLCASSPGLAGTFGTQYFGPGTRLTVL.

The V call is TRBV5-1, the J call TRBJ2-1; the match to TRBD2 covers 10 bases. Losses at the gene ends were 2 bases for V and 8 bases for J; bases not matched to a gene: 7. The germline V gene encodes CDR1 SGHRS and CDR2 YFSETQ. The CDR3 is 15 residues long. The CDR3, as DNA: TGCGCCAGCAGCTTAGCGGGAGGGCCCTTCGATGAGCAGTTCTTC. Translation: CASSLAGGPFDEQFF.

Only a few counts were recorded for this clonotype. The CDR3 is CASRPTTNEKLFF. CDR3 nucleotide sequence: TGTGCCAGCAGACCAACAACTAATGAAAAACTGTTTTTT. The V call is TRBV28, the J call TRBJ1-4; D unresolved. CDR3 size: 13 residues. Germline V gene lookup returns CDR1 MDHEN and CDR2 SYDVKM. V was clipped by 6 bases and J by 0 bases, with 5 bases between them.

The V and J genes are TRBV2 and TRBJ1-4, with D possibly being TRBD1 (6 bases). The CDR3 totals 14 residues. V gave up 11 bases and J gave up 3 bases, with 16 bases separating them. Germline loops: CDR1 SNHLY, CDR2 FYNNEI. CDR3 protein: CAGNRVLANEKLFF. CDR3 DNA sequence: TGTGCCGGCAACAGGGTACTGGCTAATGAAAAACTGTTTTTT.

This chain joins TRBV20-1 and TRBJ2-7; D uncertain. V lost 0 bases to trimming and J lost 3 bases, with 12 bases between them. Germline V gene sequence: CDR1 DFQATT, CDR2 SNEGSKA (reference sequence). There are 14 residues in the CDR3. The CDR3 spells CSARDHAESYEQYF. In DNA form, the CDR3 reads TGCAGTGCTAGAGATCACGCCGAAAGCTACGAGCAGTACTTC.

The table lists this clonotype with a few counts. The V gene is TRBV24-1, the J gene TRBJ2-5, with D perhaps matching TRBD1 (6 bases). This CDR3 is built from 14 residues. The V end lost 7 bases, the J end lost 2 bases, and 13 bases lay between the germline ends. From germline, CDR1 is KGHDR and CDR2 SFDVKD. The CDR3 DNA follows: TGTGCCACCAGAGCCCCGGGACAACAAGAGACCCAGTACTTC. Residues: CATRAPGQQETQYF.

The sample holds a few counts of this clonotype. This chain joins TRBV12-3 or TRBV12-4 and TRBJ2-1; D is undetermined. V gave up 5 bases and J gave up 10 bases, with 15 bases separating them. The CDR3 extends over 13 amino acids. CDR3 coding DNA: TGTGCCAGCAGTCCTGACCTGACTGCAGAGCAGTTCTTC. Translation gives CASSPDLTAEQFF.

The sample holds a few counts of this clonotype. The gene calls are TRBV6-6 and TRBJ2-3; the D gene is possibly TRBD1 (6 bases). V lost 11 bases, J lost 2 bases, and 23 bases lay in between. Germline V gives CDR1 MNHNY, CDR2 SVGAGI (reference sequence). This CDR3 is 16 amino acids long. The CDR3 loop reads CAGGIGTLDNTDTQYF. The CDR3, as DNA: TGTGCCGGGGGTATCGGGACACTTGATAACACAGATACGCAGTATTTT.

This clonotype was found many times. The chain uses TRBV4-1 and TRBJ1-5, with D perhaps TRBD1 (5 bases). The CDR3 runs to 17 residues. In germline, CDR1 is MGHRA, CDR2 YSYEKL. The ends were cut back, 1 base at V and 3 bases at J, with 16 bases in the middle. CDR3 coding DNA: TGCGCCAGCAGCCAAGTACTGGGAGGGGCCCACAATCAGCCCCAGCATTTT. Amino acids: CASSQVLGGAHNQPQHF.

This clonotype was seen more than once but under ten times. The V call is TRBV7-2, the J call TRBJ2-7, with a tentative D call TRBD2 (6 bases). V was cut by 1 base and J by 5 bases, with 9 bases left in between. The CDR3 runs to 13 residues. Germline V gene lookup returns CDR1 SGHTA and CDR2 FQGNSA. The CDR3 coding sequence is TGTGCCAGCAGCTTAGTTTGGGGGGACGAGCAGTACTTC. Translation: CASSLVWGDEQYF. Variable domain in full (rest from reference TRBV7-2 and TRBJ2-7): GAGVSQSPSNKVTEKGKDVELRCDPISGHTALYWYRQSLGQGLEFLIYFQGNSAPDKSGLPSDRFSAERTGGSVSTLTIQRTQQEDSAVYLCASSLVWGDEQYFGPGTRLTVT.